One and the same sample provided the 24 T cell receptor beta chains below, sequenced in a study of prognosis after radiotherapy for stage I lung cancer (dated by TCRdb to about 2021). Sequencing used an Illumina HiSeq 3000. Two rounds of multiplex PCR were used to amplify the TCR beta CDR3 region from genomic DNA. In the first PCR round, primers specific to each TRBV and TRBJ gene were used, and the primer sequences were filed in Chinese patent CN105087789A. The raw public data were reprocessed by TCRdb itself: fastp quality trimming at Q25, MiXCR clonotype calling, in-frame beta chains only. CDR3 protein sequences are deduplicated, and each keeps its most common genes and DNA. The sample includes 45,000 to 70,000 distinct CDR3 sequences, with about 30% observed a single time. Clones ranked in the top ten supply less than 8% of the sample. The sample consisted of PBMCs, taken before or after stereotactic body radiation therapy (not recorded which). Receptor source: a donor over 45 with non-small cell lung cancer.

This clonotype appeared many times. The junction departs from the called germline gene at one end, perhaps through a read error. This chain joins TRBV10-2 and TRBJ2-1; D is possibly TRBD2 (6 bases). In germline, CDR1 is WSHSY, CDR2 SAAADI. The CDR3 spans 11 residues. The CDR3 DNA follows: TGCGCCAGCGCTGAATCGGGGGTCAACACCTTC. It codes for CASAESGVNTF.

This clonotype was counted at least ten times. The chain combines TRBV5-6 with TRBJ1-4, with 8 bases fitting TRBD1. J lost 8 bases, V lost 4 bases, and 10 bases had no gene match. CDR1 is SGHDT, CDR2 YYEEEE, per germline. The length of the CDR3 is 15 residues. CDR3 loop: CASSRLDRVGEKLFF. CDR3 nucleotide sequence: TGTGCCAGCAGCCGACTGGACAGGGTAGGCGAAAAACTGTTTTTT.

A note on this clonotype: The junction departs from germline at one end; a sequencing error may be responsible. The chain has TRBV6-2 or TRBV6-3 and TRBJ1-4; 10 bases fit TRBD1. This CDR3 region has 14 residues. Germline-derived CDR1 and CDR2 are MNHEY and SVGEGT. The CDR3: CAGSLGQGSEKLFF. The CDR3 region has the DNA TGTGCCGGCAGTCTGGGACAGGGGAGTGAGAAACTGTTTTTT.

At least ten counts were recorded for this clonotype. The chain couples TRBV20-1 to TRBJ1-4; D uncertain. The germline V and J ends were trimmed by 4 bases and 0 bases, with 6 bases remaining between them. CDR1 and CDR2 (germline): DFQATT, SNEGSKA (reference sequence). This CDR3 is 13 amino acids long. Here the CDR3 DNA reads TGCAGTGCTACTGGGGCAACTAATGAAAAACTGTTTTTT. Translation: CSATGATNEKLFF.

A remark on this clonotype: A read error may account for a junction end that differs from germline. This chain uses TRBV5-5 with TRBJ2-2; no clear D. This CDR3 has 12 residues. CDR1 is SGHKS, CDR2 YYEKEE, per germline (reference sequence). As DNA, the CDR3 is TGCGCCAGCAGCATTGGGGCCGGGGAGCTGTTTTTT. Its translation is CASSIGAGELFF.

Many counts were recorded for this clonotype. For the CDR3, the DNA is TGTGCCAGTAGTCGGGATAGCGGGGGGGCCGGTACAGATACGCAGTATTTT. Protein product: CASSRDSGGAGTDTQYF. The chain is built from TRBV19 and TRBJ2-3; TRBD2 matches at 11 bases. This CDR3 region has 17 residues. Looked up from germline, CDR1 is LNHDA and CDR2 is SQIVND (reference sequence). V was clipped by 5 bases and J by 3 bases; unmatched bases: 10.

As to this clonotype: One end of the junction is discordant with germline, which a read error may explain. The V and J genes are TRBV27 and TRBJ2-7; 7 bases align to TRBD1. This CDR3 comprises 14 residues. The V gene's germline CDR1 is MNHEY and CDR2 SMNVEV (reference sequence). Here the CDR3 reads CASSLYSGGNEKYF. The CDR3 DNA reads TGTGCGAGCAGTTTATACTCAGGGGGTAACGAGAAGTACTTC.

Ten or more counts support this clonotype. The J gene is TRBJ2-1, the V gene TRBV28; no firm D call. CDR3 length equals 15 residues. V lost 1 base to trimming and J lost 2 bases, with 9 bases between them. CDR1 is MDHEN, CDR2 SYDVKM, per germline. The CDR3 DNA reads TGTGCCAGCAGTTTATCACCAGACACCTACAATGAGCAGTTCTTC. Encoded protein: CASSLSPDTYNEQFF. The entire variable domain, with the rest obtained from reference TRBV28 and TRBJ2-1, is as follows: DVKVTQSSRYLVKRTGEKVFLECVQDMDHENMFWYRQDPGLGLRLIYFSYDVKMKEKGDIPEGYSVSREKKERFSLILESASTNQTSMYLCASSLSPDTYNEQFFGPGTRLTVL.

This clonotype was seen just once. This may be a read error, as it is one base from a much larger clone. The V and J genes are TRBV30 and TRBJ2-5, with a weak D call TRBD2 (5 bases). Germline V gives CDR1 GTSNPN, CDR2 SVGIG (reference sequence). V was clipped by 4 bases and J by 5 bases, with 20 bases between them. This CDR3 is built from 15 residues. The DNA of the CDR3 is TGTGCCTGGACCATTGGCTGGCTAGCACGCGAGACCCAGTACTTC. It is translated as CAWTIGWLARETQYF.

Regarding this clonotype: A read error may be the cause here, since a much bigger clone is one base away. Given the absence of the conserved phenylalanine or tryptophan at the CDR3 end, a read error is likely. V is TRBV6-1 and J is TRBJ1-1; D remains unclear. Germline loops: CDR1 MNHNS, CDR2 SASEGT. CDR3 length equals 11 residues. V was cut by 4 bases and J by 10 bases, with 10 bases left in between. CDR3 bases: TGTGCCAGCAGTGGCCGAGACATAGCTTTCCTT. Translation gives CASSGRDIAFL.

This clonotype came up many times. The V and J genes are TRBV6-1 and TRBJ1-1; D not certain. V shed 8 bases and J shed 2 bases, with 6 bases lying between them. CDR1 and CDR2 from the germline V gene are MNHNS and SASEGT. The CDR3 spans 11 residues. CDR3 loop: CASWTNTEAFF. The CDR3 nucleotides are TGTGCCAGCTGGACTAACACTGAAGCTTTCTTT.

This clonotype was seen repeatedly, ten times or more. The V and J genes are TRBV5-1 and TRBJ2-3; D is unclear. Germline-derived CDR1 and CDR2 are SGHRS and YFSETQ. Trimming left V 5 bases short and J 0 bases short, with 10 bases between. This CDR3 region has 14 residues. The DNA of the CDR3 is TGCGCCAGCAGGCAACAGACTAGCACAGATACGCAGTATTTT. This gives the protein CASRQQTSTDTQYF. Full variable domain (rest looked up from reference TRBV5-1 and TRBJ2-3): KAGVTQTPRYLIKTRGQQVTLSCSPISGHRSVSWYQQTPGQGLQFLFEYFSETQRNKGNFPGRFSGRQFSNSRSEMNVSTLELGDSALYLCASRQQTSTDTQYFGPGTRLTVL.

This clonotype was recorded many times. V usage is TRBV19 and J usage is TRBJ1-6; 8 bases are shared with TRBD1. The CDR3 length is 14 residues. Per germline, CDR1 LNHDA and CDR2 SQIVND (reference sequence). J lost 6 bases, V lost 5 bases, and 3 bases had no gene match. In nucleotides, the CDR3 is TGTGCCAGTAGTCGGACAGGGAGTAATTCACCCCTCCACTTT. Translated, it gives CASSRTGSNSPLHF.

In its sample, this clonotype is medium-sized. The rearrangement uses TRBV6-2 or TRBV6-3 and TRBJ2-1, with 8 nucleotides matching TRBD1. Trimming took 4 bases from V and 6 from J; bases not matched to a gene: 5. The CDR3 consists of 14 residues. CDR1 and CDR2 (germline): MNHEY, SVGEGT. Written as DNA, the CDR3 is TGTGCCAGCAGTTCGGACAGGGCCCGCAATGAGCAGTTCTTC. Protein product: CASSSDRARNEQFF.

This clonotype has at least ten counts. The rearrangement uses TRBV20-1 and TRBJ1-1, with TRBD1 as a possible D gene (6 bases). CDR1 is DFQATT and CDR2 is SNEGSKA in the germline V gene (reference sequence). Trimming cost V 3 bases and J 4 bases, with 12 bases left between them. The CDR3 runs to 13 residues. The CDR3 region is CSASPGGATEAFF. The CDR3 DNA sequence: TGCAGTGCTAGCCCGGGGGGGGCCACTGAAGCTTTCTTT.

With regard to this clonotype: A far larger clone is just one base off, so this is likely a read error. The chain recombines TRBV6-8 with TRBJ2-3, with 7 bases identical to TRBD1. With 6 bases clipped from V and 7 bases from J, the junction kept 13 bases outside the gene matches. CDR3 size: 15 residues. Germline CDR1 reads MNHGY; CDR2 reads SAAAGT. The CDR3 here is CASRGIDRARYTQYF. The CDR3 nucleotides are TGTGCCAGCAGAGGCATTGACAGGGCTAGATATACGCAGTATTTT.

The sample holds many counts of this clonotype. The chain employs TRBV9 and TRBJ2-5, with TRBD1 matching 10 bases. Germline V lookup: CDR1 SGDLS, CDR2 YYNGEE. CDR3 size: 14 residues. V trimming: 5 bases; J trimming: 1 base; junction bases outside the gene matches: 2. The CDR3 spells CASSRTGGQETQYF. The CDR3 coding sequence is TGTGCCAGCAGTCGGACAGGGGGCCAAGAGACCCAGTACTTC.

Many counts were recorded for this clonotype. The chain uses TRBV7-2 and TRBJ1-5, with D maybe TRBD1 (6 bases). Trimming pared 7 bases from V and 8 bases from J, leaving 18 bases between. Germline CDR1 and CDR2: SGHTA and FQGNSA. The CDR3 is 14 residues long. The CDR3 sequence: CASTFVGGLEPQHF. DNA for the CDR3: TGTGCCAGCACCTTCGTTGGGGGCTTGGAGCCCCAGCATTTT.

This clonotype appeared many times. This chain joins TRBV9 and TRBJ2-7; D is perhaps TRBD1 or TRBD2 (6 bases each). Deletions cut 5 bases from V and 1 base from J, with 16 bases between. The CDR3 is 15 residues long. The germline CDR1 and CDR2 sequences are SGDLS and YYNGEE. CDR3 DNA: TGTGCCAGCAGTCGAGGAGGGGGGTTTTCCTACGAGCAGTACTTC. This sequence encodes CASSRGGGFSYEQYF. The full variable domain, with the rest looked up from reference TRBV9 and TRBJ2-7, is DSGVTQTPKHLITATGQRVTLRCSPRSGDLSVYWYQQSLDQGLQFLIQYYNGEERAKGNILERFSAQQFPDLHSELNLSSLELGDSALYFCASSRGGGFSYEQYFGPGTRLTVT.

This clonotype was found many times. This chain connects TRBV7-2 to TRBJ2-7; D not certain. The CDR3 runs to 14 residues. From germline, CDR1 is SGHTA and CDR2 FQGNSA. Trimming removed 0 bases from V and 0 bases from J, with 6 bases in between. The DNA of the CDR3 is TGTGCCAGCAGCTTAGCCCGAGGCTCCTACGAGCAGTACTTC. Translation gives CASSLARGSYEQYF.

This clonotype was recorded many times. The J gene is TRBJ2-3, the V gene TRBV3-1, with 8 nucleotides matching TRBD2. CDR1 and CDR2 from the germline V gene are LGHDT and YNNKEL (reference sequence). The J segment lost 6 bases and the V segment lost 7 bases, leaving 3 bases of the junction unmatched. This CDR3 comprises 12 residues. This CDR3 is CASTGGGDTQYF. CDR3 sequence (DNA): TGTGCCAGCACCGGGGGGGGTGATACGCAGTATTTT.

Worth noting for this clonotype: A read error may account for a junction end that differs from germline. This rearrangement joins TRBV6-1 to TRBJ1-2; a possible D gene is TRBD1 (6 bases). The CDR3 loop spans 13 amino acids. Germline CDR1 is MNHNS and CDR2 is SASEGT. The CDR3, as DNA: TGTGCCAGCAGTAGGACAGCGAACTATGGCTACGCCTTC. Its translation: CASSRTANYGYAF.

On this clonotype itself: A far more abundant clone sits one base away, making this likely a read error. V and J are TRBV27 and TRBJ2-1; D may correspond to TRBD1 or TRBD2 (5 bases each). The CDR3 loop spans 13 amino acids. CDR1 MNHEY and CDR2 SMNVEV come from the germline V gene (reference sequence). Trimming shortened V by 6 bases and J by 10 bases, and 16 bases separated the two germline ends. The CDR3 reads CASSLRRGTEQFF. The CDR3 DNA reads as TGTGCCAGCAGCCTACGAAGAGGGACCGAGCAGTTCTTC.

This clonotype occurred many times. This chain joins TRBV3-1 and TRBJ2-3; a possible D gene is TRBD2 (7 bases). The CDR3 is made up of 15 amino acids. Germline V gene sequence: CDR1 LGHDT, CDR2 YNNKEL (reference sequence). Trimming took off 4 bases at V and 0 bases at J, with 11 bases between the two ends. The CDR3 here is CASSPGGLSTDTQYF. The DNA of the CDR3 is TGTGCCAGCAGCCCCGGGGGGCTCAGCACAGATACGCAGTATTTT.